This entry lists 19 T cell receptor beta chains sequenced from one sample in a study of T-cell reconstitution after alpha-beta-depleted transplantation in children. Preparing the TCRbeta library involved the use of unique molecular identifiers. MiXCR, applied by TCRdb to the PCR reads, yields one record per CDR3 protein. Of about 400,000 distinct CDR3 sequences listed, roughly 17% are singletons. The sample consisted of PBMCs, mostly from graft donor cells, taken 360 days after TCRalphabeta/CD19-depleted stem cell transplant. The source of these receptors is a boy younger than two who had a stem cell transplant for Wiskott-Aldrich syndrome, so the T cells may come from the graft donor.

This clonotype turned up a few times. The chain recombines TRBV28 with TRBJ1-1; 8 nucleotides align to TRBD1. The CDR3 is made up of 14 amino acids. The germline V gene has CDR1 MDHEN and CDR2 SYDVKM. Trimming removed 3 bases from V and 4 bases from J; junction bases left unmatched: 4. In DNA, the CDR3 is TGTGCCAGCAGTTTGCCAGGGGGCCTCACTGAAGCTTTCTTT. It yields the protein CASSLPGGLTEAFF.

The gene calls are TRBV27 and TRBJ1-6, with D unresolved. Germline V CDR1 and CDR2: MNHEY, SMNVEV (reference sequence). V was pared by 2 bases and J by 8 bases, with 7 bases between. This CDR3 region has 13 residues. The CDR3, as DNA: TGTGCCAGCAGTTTAACAGAGGATTCACCCCTCCACTTT. It specifies CASSLTEDSPLHF.

The chain recombines TRBV12-3 or TRBV12-4 with TRBJ2-1; either TRBD1 or TRBD2 may supply D (5 bases each). The germline V and J ends were trimmed by 4 bases and 5 bases, with 15 bases remaining between them. CDR3 size: 15 residues. CDR3 sequence (DNA): TGTGCCAGCAGTTCCGCCGGGACGCGCCACAATGAGCAGTTCTTC. Its protein is CASSSAGTRHNEQFF.

V is TRBV18 and J is TRBJ2-7, with D perhaps matching TRBD2 (5 bases). Trimming pared 3 bases from V and 5 bases from J, leaving 17 bases between. Germline CDR1 is KGHSH and CDR2 is LQKENI. The CDR3 sequence is 15 residues long. CDR3 residues: CASSPLGSGINEQYF. CDR3 nucleotides: TGTGCCAGCTCACCGTTAGGGTCCGGGATCAACGAGCAGTACTTC.

This clonotype showed up just a few times. The chain combines TRBV10-3 with TRBJ2-3; the match to TRBD2 covers 13 bases. The CDR3 covers 17 residues. The ends lost 6 bases at V and 5 bases at J; junction bases unmatched: 11. CDR1 is ENHRY, CDR2 SYGVKD, per germline. The CDR3 DNA reads as TGTGCCATCAGCCCGACTAGCGGGAGGCCTCGGGAAGATACGCAGTATTTT. Translating gives CAISPTSGRPREDTQYF.

This clonotype was counted a few times. The chain links TRBV5-1 to TRBJ1-1; 10 bases align to TRBD1. Trimming cost V 4 bases and J 3 bases; bases outside gene matches: 3. Germline CDR1 SGHRS, CDR2 YFSETQ. The CDR3 has 14 residues. DNA of the CDR3: TGCGCCAGCAGCGGGGGGACAGGGGACACTGAAGCTTTCTTT. This sequence encodes CASSGGTGDTEAFF.

This sequence joins TRBV2 and TRBJ2-1, with a tentative D call TRBD2 (6 bases). Germline V lookup: CDR1 SNHLY, CDR2 FYNNEI. V was clipped by 2 bases and J by 10 bases, with 18 bases between them. The CDR3 sequence is 15 residues long. For the CDR3, the DNA is TGTGCCAGCAGTGAAAGAGCGGGTCCCTTGAGGGAGCAGTTCTTC. Translating gives CASSERAGPLREQFF.

This clonotype has more than one count but fewer than ten. This chain joins TRBV2 and TRBJ1-4; 8 positions agree with TRBD1. With V trimmed by 6 bases and J by 10 bases, 10 bases remained unmatched. The CDR3 extends over 14 amino acids. Germline V lookup: CDR1 SNHLY, CDR2 FYNNEI. The DNA of the CDR3 is TGTGCCAGCAGCTTCGACAGGGGAGCCGGAAAACTGTTTTTT. It specifies CASSFDRGAGKLFF.

This clonotype was picked up a small number of times. The V call is TRBV5-1, the J call TRBJ2-1; the D gene is possibly TRBD2 (6 bases). Trimming took 0 bases from V and 8 from J, leaving 15 bases between them. The CDR3 covers 15 residues. CDR1 and CDR2 from the germline V gene are SGHRS and YFSETQ. This CDR3 reads CASSLARRESDEQFF. The CDR3 DNA reads as TGCGCCAGCAGCTTGGCCCGACGGGAGTCGGATGAGCAGTTCTTC. Together with reference TRBV5-1 and TRBJ2-1, the CDR3 gives the full variable domain: KAGVTQTPRYLIKTRGQQVTLSCSPISGHRSVSWYQQTPGQGLQFLFEYFSETQRNKGNFPGRFSGRQFSNSRSEMNVSTLELGDSALYLCASSLARRESDEQFFGPGTRLTVL.

This clonotype was detected ten times or more. The CDR3 bases are TGCGCCAGCAGCTTCCGGGCTTCCACAGATACGCAGTATTTT. The encoded protein is CASSFRASTDTQYF. The chain links TRBV5-1 to TRBJ2-3; D remains ambiguous. This CDR3 comprises 14 residues. CDR1 and CDR2 from the germline V gene are SGHRS and YFSETQ. The germline V and J ends were trimmed by 2 bases and 2 bases, with 9 bases remaining between them.

The chain joins TRBV7-2 to TRBJ2-7; weak D call: TRBD1 (6 bases). Germline CDR1 SGHTA, CDR2 FQGNSA. V gave up 5 bases and J gave up 0 bases, with 17 bases separating them. The CDR3 consists of 16 residues. The CDR3 coding sequence is TGTGCCAGCAGCAAAAGGGGTCAGGGGCGCTCCTACGAGCAGTACTTC. Protein sequence: CASSKRGQGRSYEQYF.

This clonotype was found a few times. V and J are TRBV4-3 and TRBJ2-7; a weak D match, TRBD1 (6 bases). The CDR3 loop spans 16 amino acids. Germline lookup yields CDR1 LGHNA and CDR2 YSLEER. Trimming shortened V by 1 base and J by 2 bases, and 15 bases separated the two germline ends. Here the CDR3 reads CASSQGPGHLTYEQYF. The DNA for the CDR3 is TGCGCCAGCAGCCAAGGACCGGGACACCTAACCTACGAGCAGTACTTC.

This rearrangement joins TRBV4-2 to TRBJ2-2; possible D gene TRBD2, 5 bases. Per the germline V gene, CDR1 is LGHNA and CDR2 is YNFKEQ. This CDR3 has 16 amino acids. V lost 4 bases to trimming and J lost 0 bases, with 12 bases between them. The CDR3 reads CASSPGLTSNTGELFF. The CDR3 DNA is TGTGCCAGCAGCCCGGGGTTGACTTCGAACACCGGGGAGCTGTTTTTT.

This clonotype was picked up a small number of times. V and J are TRBV12-3 or TRBV12-4 and TRBJ2-1; D remains ambiguous. V was clipped by 7 bases and J by 9 bases, with 13 bases between them. CDR3 size: 12 residues. The CDR3, as DNA: TGTGCCAGCATCGGGTTATCAGGTGAGCAGTTCTTC. The encoded protein is CASIGLSGEQFF.

A few counts support this clonotype. This chain links TRBV5-1 with TRBJ2-5; 7 nucleotides line up with TRBD1. The V and J ends lost 1 base and 3 bases, in that order; junction bases with no gene match: 6. The CDR3 is 15 residues long. Germline V gene sequence: CDR1 SGHRS, CDR2 YFSETQ. The CDR3, as DNA: TGCGCCAGCAGCTTGTCTCCTCAGGGGGAAGAGACCCAGTACTTC. Protein sequence: CASSLSPQGEETQYF.

V is TRBV12-3 or TRBV12-4 and J is TRBJ2-2; no definite D call. This CDR3 region has 14 residues. V lost 1 base to trimming and J lost 4 bases, with 7 bases between them. The CDR3 DNA sequence: TGTGCCAGCAGTTTAGGACTTCCCACCGGGGAGCTGTTTTTT. This encodes CASSLGLPTGELFF.

The rearrangement joins TRBV5-1 to TRBJ2-4; 9 positions agree with TRBD1. The V and J ends lost 6 bases and 14 bases, in that order; junction bases with no gene match: 15. Germline values: CDR1 SGHRS, CDR2 YFSETQ. The CDR3 covers 14 residues. The CDR3 spells CASTPGQGTPEKYF. The CDR3 DNA sequence: TGCGCCAGCACCCCGGGACAGGGAACGCCGGAGAAGTACTTC.

The J gene is TRBJ1-4, the V gene TRBV9; no definite D call. V shed 4 bases and J shed 2 bases, with 15 bases lying between them. Germline CDR1 is SGDLS and CDR2 is YYNGEE. The CDR3 is made up of 16 amino acids. The CDR3 protein is CASSRAPGGTNEKLFF. The CDR3 DNA reads TGTGCCAGCAGCCGAGCCCCCGGAGGGACTAATGAAAAACTGTTTTTT.

The gene calls are TRBV7-9 and TRBJ2-2, with D unclear. The CDR3 length is 11 residues. Trimming pared 7 bases from V and 8 bases from J, leaving 8 bases between. Germline CDR1 reads SEHNR; CDR2 reads FQNEAQ (reference sequence). CDR3 region: CASTMLGELFF. The DNA for the CDR3 is TGTGCCAGCACCATGTTGGGGGAGCTGTTTTTT.